This T cell receptor beta chain was sequenced in a study of OX40 agonist ivuxolimab in advanced cancers. Overall study results and limits: Antigen specificity of clonally expanded peripheral T cells was not established. Partial responders at 0.1-3.0 mg/kg showed near-lowest clonal expansion.

Assay: immunoSEQ multiplex PCR; the TCRdb copy retains only in-frame clones and omits some. This table has approximately 23,000 clones, 84% appearing once. Sample share makes this clone medium-sized. Its matching antigen is unknown. The identical CDR3 is also encoded by other nucleotide sequences in the sample. Exclusion of a patient followed from autoimmune disease history or systemic immunosuppression. The CDR3 extends over 14 amino acids. Germline CDR1 is LNHNV and CDR2 is YYDKDF (reference sequence). The ends were cut back, 0 bases at V and 4 bases at J, with 9 bases in the middle. The clonotype was recovered from an adult with an advanced solid tumor such as melanoma, head and neck, liver or kidney cancer. The J gene is TRBJ1-2, the V gene TRBV15; no definite D call. The specimen comprised CD4+ or CD8+ T cells sorted from blood, sampled in a trial of the OX40 agonist ivuxolimab. CDR3 amino acids: CATSRDVGLYGYTF. The CDR3 DNA reads as TGTGCCACCAGCAGAGATGTAGGCCTCTATGGCTACACCTTC.